Listed below are T cell receptor beta chains from one sample, sequenced in a study of OX40 agonist ivuxolimab in advanced cancers. Sequenced by immunoSEQ multiplex PCR; TCRdb stores in-frame clones only, minus some. The sample yields 80,000 to 85,000 clones, around 84% seen once. This material consisted of CD4+ or CD8+ T cells sorted from blood, taken in a trial of the OX40 agonist ivuxolimab. These receptors were taken from an adult with an advanced solid tumor such as melanoma, head and neck, liver or kidney cancer. CDR3s include the opening cysteine and the closing phenylalanine or tryptophan. D genes are given only for firm matches. A clone size is listed for some rows: how often the clone was seen (once, few, many), or a class if it is expanded.

V gene	clone size	J gene	D gene	CDR3 protein	CDR3 DNA
TRBV7-2	few	TRBJ2-4	TRBD2	CASSFSGRVKNIQYF	TGTGCCAGCAGCTTTAGCGGGAGAGTCAAAAACATTCAGTACTTC
TRBV2	NA	TRBJ2-5	TRBD1	CASRVTGVLETQYF	TGTGCCAGCAGGGTCACAGGGGTATTGGAGACCCAGTACTTC
TRBV6-5	NA	TRBJ2-3	TRBD2	CASSYSGVTDTQYF	TGTGCCAGCAGTTATAGCGGGGTCACAGATACGCAGTATTTT
TRBV30	NA	TRBJ2-1	NA	CAWSVRLFYNEQFF	TGTGCCTGGAGTGTACGGTTGTTCTACAATGAGCAGTTCTTC
TRBV7-2	NA	TRBJ2-7	TRBD1	CASSPPDRVYEQYF	TGTGCCAGCAGCCCTCCCGACAGGGTCTACGAGCAGTACTTC
TRBV4-3	NA	TRBJ1-1	NA	CASSQDEATAEAFF	TGCGCCAGCAGCCAAGACGAGGCGACTGCTGAAGCTTTCTTT
TRBV5-1	NA	TRBJ2-7	TRBD2	CASSLVEKLAGVTYEQYF	TGCGCCAGCAGCTTGGTGGAAAAACTAGCGGGAGTAACCTACGAGCAGTACTTC
TRBV7-9	NA	TRBJ2-2	TRBD1	CASSLALGQGAGNTGELFF	TGTGCCAGCAGCTTAGCCCTAGGACAGGGGGCCGGTAACACCGGGGAGCTGTTTTTT
TRBV19	NA	TRBJ2-2	TRBD2	CASSIGGGWAGELFF	TGTGCCAGTAGTATAGGGGGGGGTTGGGCCGGGGAGCTGTTTTTT
TRBV14	NA	TRBJ1-6	NA	CASSQDRKQLNSPLHF	TGTGCCAGCAGCCAAGATCGGAAACAGCTTAATTCACCCCTCCACTTT
TRBV5-1	NA	TRBJ2-5	TRBD1	CASSPTPGTGGQETQYF	TGCGCCAGCAGCCCGACCCCCGGGACAGGGGGCCAAGAGACCCAGTACTTC
TRBV5-1	NA	TRBJ2-7	NA	CASSLDPSSYEQYF	TGCGCCAGCAGCCTTGACCCATCGTCCTACGAGCAGTACTTC
TRBV18	NA	TRBJ2-7	TRBD1	CASSPGTGGYEQYF	TGTGCCAGCTCACCCGGGACAGGGGGCTACGAGCAGTACTTC
TRBV6-5	NA	TRBJ2-3	NA	CASSYSGGGTDTQYF	TGTGCCAGCAGTTACTCGGGCGGGGGCACAGATACGCAGTATTTT
TRBV28	NA	TRBJ2-3	TRBD2	CASSLSGSGGPFSSTDTQYF	TGTGCCAGCAGTTTATCTGGGAGCGGGGGGCCCTTTTCGAGCACAGATACGCAGTATTTT
TRBV7-9	NA	TRBJ2-5	NA	CASSPPHAETQYF	TGTGCCAGCAGCCCCCCCCATGCGGAGACCCAGTACTTC
TRBV9	NA	TRBJ2-3	NA	CASSSSTDTQYF	TGTGCCAGCAGCAGTAGCACAGATACGCAGTATTTT
TRBV27	NA	TRBJ2-5	TRBD2	CASSFLARTGGRVETQYF	TGTGCCAGCAGTTTCCTAGCAAGGACGGGGGGGCGTGTGGAGACCCAGTACTTC
TRBV9	NA	TRBJ1-5	NA	CASSVGGIGQPQHF	TGTGCCAGCAGCGTTGGGGGGATCGGTCAGCCCCAGCATTTT
TRBV4-1	NA	TRBJ2-5	NA	CASSQDGGGGGETQYF	TGCGCCAGCAGCCAAGATGGCGGGGGCGGGGGAGAGACCCAGTACTTC
TRBV28	once	TRBJ2-2	NA	CASSFSGELFF	TGTGCCAGCAGTTTTAGCGGGGAGCTGTTTTTT
TRBV2	NA	TRBJ2-5	NA	CASSESQETQYF	TGTGCCAGCAGTGAAAGCCAAGAGACCCAGTACTTC
TRBV18	few	TRBJ2-1	NA	CASSPPGSSYNEQFF	TGTGCCAGCTCCCCTCCAGGTAGCTCCTACAATGAGCAGTTCTTC
TRBV5-8	NA	TRBJ1-6	NA	CASSSNRERGSPLHF	TGTGCCAGCAGCTCGAACCGGGAGCGGGGGTCACCCCTCCACTTT
TRBV7-9	NA	TRBJ1-4	TRBD1	CASSAGTAATNEKLFF	TGTGCCAGCAGCGCTGGGACAGCCGCAACTAATGAAAAACTGTTTTTT
TRBV5-6	NA	TRBJ2-1	NA	CASSLRGAYRDSEQFF	TGTGCCAGCAGCTTGCGGGGGGCCTACCGGGACAGTGAGCAGTTCTTC